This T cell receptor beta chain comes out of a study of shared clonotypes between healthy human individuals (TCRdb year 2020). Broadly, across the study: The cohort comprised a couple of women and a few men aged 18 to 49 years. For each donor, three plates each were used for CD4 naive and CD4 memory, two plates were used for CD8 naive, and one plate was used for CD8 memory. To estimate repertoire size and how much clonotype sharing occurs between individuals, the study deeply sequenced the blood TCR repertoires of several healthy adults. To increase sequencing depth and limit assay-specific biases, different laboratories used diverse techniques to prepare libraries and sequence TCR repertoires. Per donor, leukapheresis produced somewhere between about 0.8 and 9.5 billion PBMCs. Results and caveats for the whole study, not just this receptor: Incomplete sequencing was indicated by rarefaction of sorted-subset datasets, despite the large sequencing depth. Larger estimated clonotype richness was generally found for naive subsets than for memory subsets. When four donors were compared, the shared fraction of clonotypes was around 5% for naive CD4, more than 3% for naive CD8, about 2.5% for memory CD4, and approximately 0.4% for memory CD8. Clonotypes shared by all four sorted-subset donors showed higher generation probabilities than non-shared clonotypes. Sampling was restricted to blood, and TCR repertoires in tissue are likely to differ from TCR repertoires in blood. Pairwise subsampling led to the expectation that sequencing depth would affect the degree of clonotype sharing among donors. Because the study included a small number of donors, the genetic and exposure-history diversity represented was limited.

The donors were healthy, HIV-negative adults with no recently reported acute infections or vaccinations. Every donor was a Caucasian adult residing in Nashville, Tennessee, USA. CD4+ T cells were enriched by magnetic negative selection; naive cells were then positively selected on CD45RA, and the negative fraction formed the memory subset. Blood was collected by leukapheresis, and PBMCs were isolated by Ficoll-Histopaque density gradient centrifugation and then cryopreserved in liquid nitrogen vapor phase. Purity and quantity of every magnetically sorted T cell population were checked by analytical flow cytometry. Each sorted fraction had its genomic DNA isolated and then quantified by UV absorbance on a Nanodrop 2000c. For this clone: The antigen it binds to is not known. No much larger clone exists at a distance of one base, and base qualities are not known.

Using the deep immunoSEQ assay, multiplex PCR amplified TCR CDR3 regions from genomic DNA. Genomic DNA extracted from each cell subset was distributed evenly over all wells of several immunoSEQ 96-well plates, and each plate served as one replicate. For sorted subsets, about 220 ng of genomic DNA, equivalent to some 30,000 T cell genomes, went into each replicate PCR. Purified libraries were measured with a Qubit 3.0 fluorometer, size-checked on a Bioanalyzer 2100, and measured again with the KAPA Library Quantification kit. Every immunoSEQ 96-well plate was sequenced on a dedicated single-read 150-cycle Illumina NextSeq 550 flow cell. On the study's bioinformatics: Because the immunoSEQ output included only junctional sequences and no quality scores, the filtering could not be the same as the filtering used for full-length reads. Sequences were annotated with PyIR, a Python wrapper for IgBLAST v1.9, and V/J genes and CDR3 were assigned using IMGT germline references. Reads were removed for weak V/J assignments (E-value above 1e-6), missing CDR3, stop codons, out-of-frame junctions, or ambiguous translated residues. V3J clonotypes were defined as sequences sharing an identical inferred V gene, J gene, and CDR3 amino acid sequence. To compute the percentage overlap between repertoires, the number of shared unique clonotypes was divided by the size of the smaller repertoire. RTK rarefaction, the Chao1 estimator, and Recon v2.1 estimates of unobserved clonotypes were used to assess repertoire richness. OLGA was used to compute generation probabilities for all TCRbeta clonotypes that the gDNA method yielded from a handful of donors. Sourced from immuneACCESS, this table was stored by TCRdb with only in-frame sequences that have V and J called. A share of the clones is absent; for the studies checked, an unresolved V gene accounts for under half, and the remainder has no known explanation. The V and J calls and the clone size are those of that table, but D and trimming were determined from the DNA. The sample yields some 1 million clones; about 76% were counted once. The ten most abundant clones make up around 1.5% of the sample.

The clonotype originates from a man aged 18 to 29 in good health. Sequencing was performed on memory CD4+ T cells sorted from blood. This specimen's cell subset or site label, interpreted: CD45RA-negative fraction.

The bases read TGTGCCAGCAGCAGGGTCAGGGGAGAGGACTACGAGCAGTACTTC. Translated, this gives CASSRVRGEDYEQYF. The chain is made from TRBV21-1 and TRBJ2-7; TRBD1, the D gene given by the table, was not confirmed from the DNA. TRBV21-1 is marked as a pseudogene. Counted from cysteine to phenylalanine, this CDR3 has 15 amino acids. Only the CDR3 portion is preserved as DNA: 45 bases, with reading frame beginning at the first base.